This TCR beta chain was retrieved from a study of T cells in Graves' hyperthyroidism and ophthalmopathy. TCR beta CDR3 regions were amplified from RNA. In the first-round RT-PCR of the TCR CDR3, the HTBI primer set was used. One entry per CDR3 protein results from TCRdb running MiXCR on the multiplex PCR reads. The sample carries around 500,000 distinct CDR3 sequences, 15% to 20% recorded once. Material for sequencing was blood. The TCR was taken from a woman aged 25 to 39 with Graves' ophthalmopathy.

CDR3 sequence: CSAISGRTSPSSYNEQFF. The CDR3 DNA reads TGCAGTGCTATTAGCGGGAGGACTTCACCGAGCTCCTACAATGAGCAGTTCTTC. The rearrangement links TRBV20-1 to TRBJ2-1; TRBD2 aligns across 10 bases. J gave up 0 bases and V 4 bases, and 12 bases lay outside the gene matches. Germline assignment: CDR1 DFQATT and CDR2 SNEGSKA (reference sequence). This CDR3 is built from 18 residues.